Listed here are 5 T cell receptor beta chains from one sample, sequenced in a study of cytomegalovirus exposure and HLA in healthy donors. Amplification used 60 Vbeta primers and 13 Jbeta primers. Only in-frame clones appear in the TCRdb table, and some are missing; sequencing was by immunoSEQ multiplex PCR. Its table lists about 55,000 clones. What was sequenced was PBMCs. The origin of the receptors is a man aged 45-65 years in good health and CMV-seropositive.

The rearrangement uses TRBV18 and TRBJ2-7; no clear D gene. The germline gives CDR1 KGHSH, CDR2 LQKENI. This CDR3 is 17 amino acids long. The V end lost 0 bases, the J end lost 0 bases, and 15 bases lay between the germline ends. The CDR3 reads CASSPPSASRSSYEQYF. The CDR3 DNA reads as TGTGCCAGCTCACCACCGAGTGCCTCTCGGAGCTCCTACGAGCAGTACTTC.

V and J are TRBV29-1 and TRBJ1-1, with D perhaps matching TRBD1 (5 bases). The CDR3 extends over 12 amino acids. Germline CDR1 is SQVTM and CDR2 is ANQGSEA. Trimming stripped 6 bases from V and 5 bases from J, with 13 bases between. The CDR3: CSVPRVGTEAFF. As DNA, the CDR3 is TGCAGCGTCCCCAGGGTGGGGACTGAAGCTTTCTTT.

The chain joins TRBV4-3 to TRBJ2-3; 9 bases fit TRBD2. V was clipped by 0 bases and J by 3 bases; unmatched bases: 16. Germline V gene sequence: CDR1 LGHNA, CDR2 YSLEER. The CDR3 loop spans 20 amino acids. CDR3 nucleotides: TGCGCCAGCAGCCAAGATTATCCCAGATTAGCGGGAGTTAGGACAGATACGCAGTATTTT. It encodes CASSQDYPRLAGVRTDTQYF.

The chain uses TRBV11-2 and TRBJ2-7; D is possibly TRBD1 (5 bases). V lost 5 bases and J lost 0, with 14 bases in between. The length of the CDR3 is 15 residues. Germline V gives CDR1 SGHAT, CDR2 FQNNGV. This chain's CDR3 is CASSTLQGSSYEQYF. In DNA, the CDR3 is TGTGCCAGCAGCACTCTCCAGGGAAGCTCCTACGAGCAGTACTTC.

This sequence joins TRBV11-3 and TRBJ2-2; 9 bases are shared with TRBD1. This CDR3 region has 14 residues. Losses at the gene ends were 6 bases for V and 3 bases for J; bases not matched to a gene: 2. The germline V gene encodes CDR1 SGHNT and CDR2 YENEEA. DNA of the CDR3: TGTGCCAGCAGACAGGGGGCCCACACCGGGGAGCTGTTTTTT. Translated, it gives CASRQGAHTGELFF.